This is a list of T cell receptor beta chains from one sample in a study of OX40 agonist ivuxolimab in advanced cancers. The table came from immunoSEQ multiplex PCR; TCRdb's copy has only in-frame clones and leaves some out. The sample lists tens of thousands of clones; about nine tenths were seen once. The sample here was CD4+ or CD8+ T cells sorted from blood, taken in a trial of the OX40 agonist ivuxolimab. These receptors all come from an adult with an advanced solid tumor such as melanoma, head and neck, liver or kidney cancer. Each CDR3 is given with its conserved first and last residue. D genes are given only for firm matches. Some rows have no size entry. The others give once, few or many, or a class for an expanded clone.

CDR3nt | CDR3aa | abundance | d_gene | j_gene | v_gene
TGTGCCAGTAGTATAGGTCGGACCTACGAGCAGTACTTC | CASSIGRTYEQYF | . | . | TRBJ2-7 | TRBV19
TGTGCCAGCAGTTACCTGTTATCCGGAGCTTTCTTT | CASSYLLSGAFF | . | . | TRBJ1-1 | TRBV6-5
TGTGCCAGCAGCTTAGGTCTCCTCACGTTCTTC | CASSLGLLTFF | once | . | TRBJ2-1 | TRBV7-9
TGTGCCAGTAGTATAATGGGACTAGGATACAATGAGCAGTTCTTC | CASSIMGLGYNEQFF | . | TRBD2 | TRBJ2-1 | TRBV19
TGTGCCAGTATCCAGGCCGACAGGGTGGGCAATCAGCCCCAGCATTTT | CASIQADRVGNQPQHF | . | TRBD1 | TRBJ1-5 | TRBV19
TGCGCCAGCAGCCAAGAGTTAGGGGGACTCCGGCCCGTTACCTATAATTCACCCCTCCACTTT | CASSQELGGLRPVTYNSPLHF | once | . | TRBJ1-6 | TRBV4-1
TGTGCCAGCAGCCGACTCGGACAGGGGGCCGACACCGGGGAGCTGTTTTTT | CASSRLGQGADTGELFF | . | TRBD1 | TRBJ2-2 | TRBV4-2
TGTGCCAGTACTGACGGATACTACGAGCAGTACTTC | CASTDGYYEQYF | once | . | TRBJ2-7 | TRBV19
TGTGCCAGCAGCTGGAACGTTCAGTTCTTC | CASSWNVQFF | . | . | TRBJ2-1 | TRBV7-9
TGTGCCAGCAGCTTAGCCCAGGGGAGGATGGAGACCCAGTACTTC | CASSLAQGRMETQYF | . | . | TRBJ2-5 | TRBV7-9
TGTGCCAGCAGCTTCGGCTCGGCAGTTGAAGCTTTCTTT | CASSFGSAVEAFF | once | . | TRBJ1-1 | TRBV11-3
TGTGCCACCCCGACAGGGATATACGAGCAGTACTTC | CATPTGIYEQYF | . | TRBD1 | TRBJ2-7 | TRBV6-8
TGTGCCAGCAGTGGCAGGACAGGGTCCTACGAGCAGTACTTC | CASSGRTGSYEQYF | . | TRBD1 | TRBJ2-7 | TRBV2
TGTGCCAGCAGCGCGGACAGTTCCTACAATGAGCAGTTCTTC | CASSADSSYNEQFF | once | . | TRBJ2-1 | TRBV11-2
TGTGCCAGCAGTCCCGGGACAATCGTTTTGGGGTACGAGCAGTACTTC | CASSPGTIVLGYEQYF | . | . | TRBJ2-7 | TRBV2
TGTGCCAGCAGCCGTCAACAGGGGAGCTCTGGAAACACCATATATTTT | CASSRQQGSSGNTIYF | . | TRBD1 | TRBJ1-3 | TRBV13
TGTGCCAGCAGCTCCAGGGGGTGGGAGACCCAGTACTTC | CASSSRGWETQYF | . | TRBD1 | TRBJ2-5 | TRBV7-6
TGTGCCAGCAGCTTGGATCTATTCCCCTACGAGCAGTACTTC | CASSLDLFPYEQYF | . | . | TRBJ2-7 | TRBV5-6
TGTGCCAGCAGTTACTCGGGCAGTTACAATGAGCAGTTCTTC | CASSYSGSYNEQFF | few | . | TRBJ2-1 | TRBV6-5
TGTGCCAGTAGTTGGGCTAGCGGGAAACAAGAGACCCAGTACTTC | CASSWASGKQETQYF | . | TRBD2 | TRBJ2-5 | TRBV19
TGTGCCAGCAGTTACTCGACTGCCTCCTACGAGCAGTACTTC | CASSYSTASYEQYF | . | . | TRBJ2-7 | TRBV6-5
TGTGCCAGTATTAACTCGGGCCGGAGGGCAGCTTTCTTT | CASINSGRRAAFF | . | . | TRBJ1-1 | TRBV19
TGTGCCAGTAGTATAGACAGGCCCCCCCTATACAATGAGCAGTTCTTC | CASSIDRPPLYNEQFF | . | . | TRBJ2-1 | TRBV19
TGTGCCAGTAGTATAGGGACTAGCGGGAGTATTGGGTATACGCAGTATTTT | CASSIGTSGSIGYTQYF | . | TRBD2 | TRBJ2-3 | TRBV19
TGTGCCAGCAGCTCCGGGACTATCCTTGGGACCCAGTACTTC | CASSSGTILGTQYF | . | TRBD2 | TRBJ2-5 | TRBV9
TGTGCCAGCAGCCTTCCGGGACAGCTAGCTGAAGCTTTCTTT | CASSLPGQLAEAFF | . | TRBD1 | TRBJ1-1 | TRBV7-8
TGTGCCACCAGCAGAGGCCACTCGGGAGAGGGGAATGAGCAGTTCTTC | CATSRGHSGEGNEQFF | . | . | TRBJ2-1 | TRBV15
TGCAGTGTCGAATCCTACGAGCAGTACTTC | CSVESYEQYF | once | . | TRBJ2-7 | TRBV20-1
TGTGCCAGCAGCTTCCCCATGGACAATGAGCAGTTCTTC | CASSFPMDNEQFF | . | . | TRBJ2-1 | TRBV7-6
TGTGCCAGCAGTGACTCGGGCGGGAGGGCTACAGATACGCAGTATTTT | CASSDSGGRATDTQYF | . | TRBD2 | TRBJ2-3 | TRBV6-4
TGTGCCAGCAGTTTTCACGGGGCTAGCGGGAGATACAATGAGCAGTTCTTC | CASSFHGASGRYNEQFF | . | TRBD2 | TRBJ2-1 | TRBV27
TGTGCCAGCAGTTACTCCAGAAACCCCTACGAGCAGTACTTC | CASSYSRNPYEQYF | . | . | TRBJ2-7 | TRBV6-5
TGTGCCAGCAGCTTAGGCACTAGCGGGAGTTTGACCGGGGAGCTGTTTTTT | CASSLGTSGSLTGELFF | . | TRBD2 | TRBJ2-2 | TRBV7-3
TGCGCCAGCAGCCAAGAAGGACAGGGCTACGAGCAGTACTTC | CASSQEGQGYEQYF | . | TRBD1 | TRBJ2-7 | TRBV4-1